What follows are 18 T cell receptor beta chains derived from one specimen sequenced in a study of EBV T-cell therapy then PD-1 blockade in nasopharyngeal carcinoma. These receptors' targets are unknown. Sequencing used immunoSEQ multiplex PCR; TCRdb keeps in-frame clones, though not all of them. The top ten hold more than 20% of the sample, which has about 22,000 clones, over 65% seen once. Treatment noted: AdE1-LMPpoly-expanded autologous EBV-specific T-cell therapy followed by anti-PD-1 nivolumab. The sample here was CD8+ T cells from blood, taken at day -245 from a patient whose treatment included autologous EBV-specific T cells and nivolumab. Every receptor here comes from a man aged 40-50 years with nasopharyngeal carcinoma.

A few counts support this clone. This chain joins TRBV7-9 and TRBJ2-2, with a tentative D call TRBD1 (6 bases). CDR3 length: 15 residues. The V and J ends lost 5 bases and 5 bases respectively, with 15 bases between them. Germline V gene lookup returns CDR1 SEHNR and CDR2 FQNEAQ (reference sequence). CDR3 sequence reads: CASSAEDSPTGELFF. DNA for the CDR3: TGTGCCAGCAGCGCCGAGGACAGCCCTACCGGGGAGCTGTTTTTT.

CDR3 amino acids: CASSPGGNSPLHF. As DNA, the CDR3 is TGTGCCAGCTCACCAGGGGGAAATTCACCCCTCCACTTT. The rearrangement links TRBV18 to TRBJ1-6; maybe TRBD1 (5 bases). Germline V lookup: CDR1 KGHSH, CDR2 LQKENI. The ends were cut back, 2 bases at V and 7 bases at J, with 6 bases in the middle. This CDR3 has 13 residues.

The rearrangement uses TRBV4-3 and TRBJ2-5; 7 nucleotides align to TRBD2. J lost 2 bases, V lost 0 bases, and 6 bases had no gene match. This CDR3 comprises 16 residues. Germline V gives CDR1 LGHNA, CDR2 YSLEER. CDR3 region: CASSQDGGGSQETQYF. The CDR3 DNA reads TGCGCCAGCAGCCAAGATGGGGGGGGATCACAAGAGACCCAGTACTTC.

This chain connects TRBV24-1 to TRBJ2-5, with 10 positions matching TRBD1. Germline V gene sequence: CDR1 KGHDR, CDR2 SFDVKD. V shed 3 bases, J shed 3 bases, and the junction held 3 bases outside the gene matches. This CDR3 is built from 15 residues. CDR3: CATSDLGQGEETQYF. DNA of the CDR3: TGTGCCACCAGTGATCTCGGACAGGGGGAAGAGACCCAGTACTTC.

J is TRBJ2-2 and V is TRBV25-1, with a tentative D call TRBD2 (6 bases). The germline CDR1 and CDR2 sequences are MGHDK and SYGVNS. The CDR3 is 14 amino acids. The V end lost 5 bases, the J end lost 3 bases, and 10 bases lay between the germline ends. CDR3 nucleotide sequence: TGTGCCAGCAGTTCCAGGGAGGACACCGGGGAGCTGTTTTTT. Protein: CASSSREDTGELFF. Combining the CDR3 with reference TRBV25-1 and TRBJ2-2 gives the whole variable domain EADIYQTPRYLVIGTGKKITLECSQTMGHDKMYWYQQDPGMELHLIHYSYGVNSTEKGDLSSESTVSRIRTEHFPLTLESARPSHTSQYLCASSSREDTGELFFGEGSRLTVL.

The chain couples TRBV24-1 to TRBJ1-1, with TRBD1 identical over 7 bases. The CDR3 runs 15 residues. The V and J ends lost 4 bases and 7 bases, in that order; junction bases with no gene match: 11. Germline values: CDR1 KGHDR, CDR2 SFDVKD. CDR3 region: CATSEGGQAPNEAFF. The CDR3 bases are TGTGCCACCAGTGAAGGAGGACAGGCCCCAAATGAAGCTTTCTTT.

The gene calls are TRBV7-3 and TRBJ2-7, with D unclear. Germline V gives CDR1 SGHTA, CDR2 FQGTGA. With 5 bases removed from V and 6 bases from J, the gap between germline ends came to 14 bases. The CDR3 extends over 13 amino acids. DNA for the CDR3: TGTGCCAGCAGCCCGAGCCCAGTAGCCGAGCAGTACTTC. It yields the protein CASSPSPVAEQYF.

The chain recombines TRBV10-2 with TRBJ2-2; 10 bases agree with TRBD2. The CDR3 sequence is 16 residues long. With 0 bases clipped from V and 4 bases from J, the junction kept 2 bases outside the gene matches. Germline lookup yields CDR1 WSHSY and CDR2 SAAADI. CDR3 in DNA: TGCGCCAGCAGTGAGTCAAGCGGGGGGGCCACCGGGGAGCTGTTTTTT. It translates to CASSESSGGATGELFF.

The chain couples TRBV19 to TRBJ1-2; D unclear. CDR1 LNHDA and CDR2 SQIVND come from the germline V gene (reference sequence). The CDR3 loop spans 13 amino acids. Trimming stripped 3 bases from V and 1 base from J, with 6 bases between. This CDR3 is CASSIRLNYGYTF. The CDR3 DNA sequence: TGTGCCAGTAGTATCAGGCTTAACTATGGCTACACCTTC.

The gene calls are TRBV10-3 and TRBJ2-7; D not certain. V was cut by 3 bases and J by 0 bases, with 9 bases left in between. Germline CDR1 reads ENHRY; CDR2 reads SYGVKD. The CDR3 is made up of 14 amino acids. The CDR3 DNA follows: TGTGCCATCAGTGATGGTGGGTTCTCCTACGAGCAGTACTTC. Its translation is CAISDGGFSYEQYF.

The chain employs TRBV7-2 and TRBJ1-6; no definite D call. Per the germline V gene, CDR1 is SGHTA and CDR2 is FQGNSA. V lost 4 bases, J lost 5 bases, and 18 bases lay in between. The CDR3 has 17 residues. Written as DNA, the CDR3 is TGTGCCAGCAGCTCGCCTGTTTATGACGGTGATAATTCACCCCTCCACTTT. It translates to CASSSPVYDGDNSPLHF.

The chain is built from TRBV6-2 or TRBV6-3 and TRBJ2-6; 9 bases align to TRBD1. Germline CDR1 MNHEY, CDR2 SVGEGT. With 5 bases clipped from V and 4 bases from J, the junction kept 12 bases outside the gene matches. The CDR3 runs to 18 residues. The CDR3 nucleotides are TGTGCCAGCAGTCCGCCGGGACAGGGACTGTCCGGGGCCAACGTCCTGACTTTC. Its translation: CASSPPGQGLSGANVLTF.

The chain combines TRBV4-3 with TRBJ2-3, with D unresolved. The germline V gene has CDR1 LGHNA and CDR2 YSLEER. The CDR3 is 17 amino acids. Trimming shortened V by 0 bases and J by 0 bases, and 13 bases separated the two germline ends. CDR3 nucleotides: TGCGCCAGCAGCCAAGATAGCCCCGGCTCCAGCACAGATACGCAGTATTTT. Protein sequence: CASSQDSPGSSTDTQYF.

This clone was found a few times. This chain connects TRBV10-3 to TRBJ2-1; no clear D gene. V lost 4 bases and J lost 5, with 12 bases in between. CDR3 size: 14 residues. Germline values: CDR1 ENHRY, CDR2 SYGVKD. CDR3 in amino acids: CAISGPRRDNEQFF. Here the CDR3 DNA reads TGTGCCATCAGTGGCCCACGCAGAGACAATGAGCAGTTCTTC.

CDR3 sequence reads: CASSQEVRQGASYEQYF. The CDR3 DNA sequence: TGCGCCAGCAGCCAAGAGGTGCGGCAGGGGGCCTCCTACGAGCAGTACTTC. The rearrangement uses TRBV4-1 and TRBJ2-7, with 8 bases fitting TRBD1. CDR1 and CDR2 (germline): MGHRA, YSYEKL. With 0 bases clipped from V and 0 bases from J, the junction kept 7 bases outside the gene matches. The CDR3 consists of 17 residues.

The rearrangement links TRBV30 to TRBJ1-2; 7 positions agree with TRBD1. The J segment lost 3 bases and the V segment lost 5 bases, leaving 15 bases of the junction unmatched. Per germline, CDR1 GTSNPN and CDR2 SVGIG (reference sequence). This CDR3 contains 16 residues. In DNA, the CDR3 is TGTGCCTGGCAATCCCGGGACAATCAGGGGGACTATGGCTACACCTTC. It translates to CAWQSRDNQGDYGYTF. The full variable domain, with the rest looked up from reference TRBV30 and TRBJ1-2, is SQTIHQWPATLVQPVGSPLSLECTVEGTSNPNLYWYRQAAGRGLQLLFYSVGIGQISSEVPQNLSASRPQDRQFILSSKKLLLSDSGFYLCAWQSRDNQGDYGYTFGSGTRLTVV.

This chain joins TRBV2 and TRBJ2-1, with 11 bases matching TRBD2. The germline gives CDR1 SNHLY, CDR2 FYNNEI. The trim removed 3 bases at V and 6 bases at J, leaving 16 bases unmatched. This CDR3 has 19 amino acids. The CDR3 here is CASSEDWLAGGRDPNEQFF. As DNA, the CDR3 is TGTGCCAGCAGTGAGGATTGGCTAGCGGGGGGCCGTGATCCCAATGAGCAGTTCTTC.

The J gene is TRBJ2-6, the V gene TRBV6-5; no reliable D call. This CDR3 contains 16 residues. Germline-derived CDR1 and CDR2 are MNHEY and SVGAGI. V was trimmed by 2 bases and J by 0 bases, leaving 8 bases between them. The chain's CDR3 is CASSYQPFSGANVLTF. As DNA, the CDR3 is TGTGCCAGCAGTTACCAGCCTTTCTCTGGGGCCAACGTCCTGACTTTC.